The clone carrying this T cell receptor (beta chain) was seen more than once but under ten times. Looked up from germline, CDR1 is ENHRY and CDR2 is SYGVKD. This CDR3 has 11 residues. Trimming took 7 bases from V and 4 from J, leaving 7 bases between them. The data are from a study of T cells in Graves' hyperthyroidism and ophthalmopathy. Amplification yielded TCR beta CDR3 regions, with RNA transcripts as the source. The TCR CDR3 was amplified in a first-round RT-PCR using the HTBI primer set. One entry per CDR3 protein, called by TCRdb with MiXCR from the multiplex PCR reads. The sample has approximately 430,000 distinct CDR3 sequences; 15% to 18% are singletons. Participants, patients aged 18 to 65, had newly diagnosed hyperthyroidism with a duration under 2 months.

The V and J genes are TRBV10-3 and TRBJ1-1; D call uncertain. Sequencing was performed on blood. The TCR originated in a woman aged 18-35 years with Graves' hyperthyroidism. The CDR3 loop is CAITSGTEAFF. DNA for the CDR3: TGTGCCATCACCTCTGGCACTGAAGCTTTCTTT.